These T cell receptor beta chains were read from a single sample in a study of cytomegalovirus exposure and HLA in healthy donors. The assay was immunoSEQ multiplex PCR, and TCRdb's table has in-frame clones only and misses some. Among 200,000 to 250,000 clones, about 74% were seen once, and the ten largest hold 1.8%. The specimen sequenced was PBMCs. These receptor sequences come from a woman younger than 45 in good health and CMV-seronegative. Each CDR3 is given with its conserved first and last residue.

TRBJ1-2	TRBV6-5	CASSSPDGGYTF
TRBJ1-1	TRBV28	CASSSGGGGGEAFF
TRBJ1-4	TRBV27	CASPSGGSNEKLFF
TRBJ1-2	TRBV29-1	CSVLLTGGGYGYTF
TRBJ1-1	TRBV7-9	CSSSSGNTEAFF
TRBJ1-4	TRBV2	CASSVTGITNEKLFF
TRBJ1-1	TRBV5-1	CASSLEGGPGEAFF
TRBJ2-3	TRBV9	CASSASRGQSGTDTQYF
TRBJ2-1	TRBV11-3	CASSLDRGVSSYNEQFF
TRBJ1-5	TRBV25-1	CASSGPGGSSNQPQHF
TRBJ1-2	TRBV30	CAWGAGTGLMWDGYTF
TRBJ2-5	TRBV6-5	CASSYETGRETQYF
TRBJ1-1	TRBV6-6	CASSPSPGGPAFF
TRBJ1-1	TRBV29-1	CSVRRGNTEAFF
TRBJ1-1	TRBV6-6	CASSSPTGVLAFF
TRBJ1-1	TRBV10-1	CASTAGRQGKTEAFF